This T cell receptor (beta chain) stems from a study of blood T cell repertoires in COVID-19. This CDR3 is 15 amino acids long. CDR1 and CDR2 (germline): MNHEY, SVGEGT. Trimming at V came to 7 bases and at J to 5 bases, leaving 12 bases not matched to a gene. Under the authors' procedure: Estimation of nucleated cell counts relied on the amplification of reference gene primers. Generated by immunoSEQ multiplex PCR, the TCRdb table keeps only in-frame clones and is missing some. That table gives V, J and clone size, and the DNA gave D and trimming. In the table there are about 100,000 clones, 85% to 90% of which are singletons.

The genes are TRBV6-2 or TRBV6-3 and TRBJ1-2; 8 bases are shared with TRBD1. This clonotype originated in a human donor in a cohort sampled during active COVID-19. Sequencing input: peripheral blood. CDR3 residues: CASIPSGTGLYGYTF. The CDR3 DNA reads TGTGCCAGCATCCCTTCAGGGACAGGTCTATATGGCTACACCTTC.